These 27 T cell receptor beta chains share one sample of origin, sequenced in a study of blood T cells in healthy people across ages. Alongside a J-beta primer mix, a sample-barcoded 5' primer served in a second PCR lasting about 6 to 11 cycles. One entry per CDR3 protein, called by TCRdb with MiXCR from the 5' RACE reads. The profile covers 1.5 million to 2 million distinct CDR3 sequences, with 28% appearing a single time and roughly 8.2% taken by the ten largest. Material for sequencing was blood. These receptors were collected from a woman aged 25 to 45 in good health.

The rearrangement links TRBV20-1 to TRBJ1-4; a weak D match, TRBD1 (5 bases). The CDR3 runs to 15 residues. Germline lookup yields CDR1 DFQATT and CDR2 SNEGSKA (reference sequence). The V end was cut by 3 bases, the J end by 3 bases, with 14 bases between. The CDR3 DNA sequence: TGCAGTGCTAGCGATTGGGGCGGACCTAATGAAAAACTGTTTTTT. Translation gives CSASDWGGPNEKLFF.

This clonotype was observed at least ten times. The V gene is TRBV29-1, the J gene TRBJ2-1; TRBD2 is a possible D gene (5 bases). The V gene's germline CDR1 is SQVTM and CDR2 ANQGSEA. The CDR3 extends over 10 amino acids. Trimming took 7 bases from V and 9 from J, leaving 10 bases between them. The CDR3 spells CSGEWGEQFF. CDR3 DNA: TGCAGCGGGGAGTGGGGTGAGCAGTTCTTC.

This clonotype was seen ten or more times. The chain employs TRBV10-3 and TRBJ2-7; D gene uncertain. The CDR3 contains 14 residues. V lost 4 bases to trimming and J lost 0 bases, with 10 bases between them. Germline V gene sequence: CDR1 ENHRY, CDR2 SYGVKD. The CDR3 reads CAISVSEISYEQYF. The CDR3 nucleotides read TGTGCCATCAGTGTCAGTGAAATCTCCTACGAGCAGTACTTC.

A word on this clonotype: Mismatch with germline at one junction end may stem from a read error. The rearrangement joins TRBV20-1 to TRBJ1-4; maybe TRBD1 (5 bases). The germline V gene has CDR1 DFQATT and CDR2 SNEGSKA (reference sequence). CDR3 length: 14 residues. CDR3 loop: CSAREQATNEKLFF. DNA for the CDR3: TGCAGTGCCAGAGAACAGGCAACTAATGAAAAACTGTTTTTT.

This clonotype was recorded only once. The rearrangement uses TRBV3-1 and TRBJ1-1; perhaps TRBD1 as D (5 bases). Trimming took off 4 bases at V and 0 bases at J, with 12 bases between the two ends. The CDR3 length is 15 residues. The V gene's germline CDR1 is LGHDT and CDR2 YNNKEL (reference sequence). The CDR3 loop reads CASSPRQSMNTEAFF. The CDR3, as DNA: TGTGCCAGCAGCCCTCGACAGAGCATGAACACTGAAGCTTTCTTT.

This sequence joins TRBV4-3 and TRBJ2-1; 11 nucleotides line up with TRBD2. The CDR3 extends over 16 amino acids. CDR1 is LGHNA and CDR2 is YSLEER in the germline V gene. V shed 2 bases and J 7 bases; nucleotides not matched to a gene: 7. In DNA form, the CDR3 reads TGCGCCAGCAGCCAAACTAGCGGGAGCCGGGGGAATGAGCAGTTCTTC. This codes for CASSQTSGSRGNEQFF.

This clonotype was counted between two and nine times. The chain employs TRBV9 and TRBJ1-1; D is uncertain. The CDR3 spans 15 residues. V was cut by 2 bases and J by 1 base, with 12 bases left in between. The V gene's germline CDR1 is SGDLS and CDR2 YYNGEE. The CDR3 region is CASSVAPEANTEAFF. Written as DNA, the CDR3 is TGTGCCAGCAGCGTGGCCCCAGAGGCGAACACTGAAGCTTTCTTT.

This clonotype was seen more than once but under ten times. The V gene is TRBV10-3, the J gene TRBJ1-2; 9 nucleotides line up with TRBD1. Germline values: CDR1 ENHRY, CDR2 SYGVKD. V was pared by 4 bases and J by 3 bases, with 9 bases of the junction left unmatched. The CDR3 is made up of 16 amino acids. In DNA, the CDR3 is TGTGCCATCAGTGGGGGCACAGGGGGCGCTCACTATGGCTACACCTTC. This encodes CAISGGTGGAHYGYTF.

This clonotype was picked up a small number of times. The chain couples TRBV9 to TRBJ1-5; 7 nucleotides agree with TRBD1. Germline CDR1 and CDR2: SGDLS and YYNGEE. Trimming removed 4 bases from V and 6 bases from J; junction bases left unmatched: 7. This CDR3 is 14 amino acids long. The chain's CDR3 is CASSREGAIQPQHF. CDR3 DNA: TGTGCCAGCAGCAGGGAGGGGGCCATTCAGCCCCAGCATTTT.

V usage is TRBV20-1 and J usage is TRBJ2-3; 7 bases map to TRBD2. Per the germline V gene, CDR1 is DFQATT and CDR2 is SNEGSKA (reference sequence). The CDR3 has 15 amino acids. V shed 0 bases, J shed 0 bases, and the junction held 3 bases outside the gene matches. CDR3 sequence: CSAREGGGSTDTQYF. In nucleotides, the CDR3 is TGCAGTGCTAGAGAAGGCGGGGGAAGCACAGATACGCAGTATTTT.

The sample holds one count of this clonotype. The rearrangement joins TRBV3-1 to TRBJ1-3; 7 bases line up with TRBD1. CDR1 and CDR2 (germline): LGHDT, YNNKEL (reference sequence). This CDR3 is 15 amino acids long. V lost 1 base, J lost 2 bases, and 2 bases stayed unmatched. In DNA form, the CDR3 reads TGTGCCAGCAGCCAAGGACAGGGCCCTGGAAACACCATATATTTT. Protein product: CASSQGQGPGNTIYF.

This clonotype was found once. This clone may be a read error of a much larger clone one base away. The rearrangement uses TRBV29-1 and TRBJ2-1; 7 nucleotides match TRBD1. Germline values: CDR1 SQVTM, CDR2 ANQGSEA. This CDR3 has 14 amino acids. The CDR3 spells CGVEDRDVYNEQFF. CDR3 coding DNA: TGCGGCGTGGAAGACAGGGACGTATACAATGAGCAGTTCTTC.

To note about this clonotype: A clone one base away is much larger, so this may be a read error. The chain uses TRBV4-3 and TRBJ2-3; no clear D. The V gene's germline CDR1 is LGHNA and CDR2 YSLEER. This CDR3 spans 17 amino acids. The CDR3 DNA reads TGCGCCAGCAGCCAAGATCGAGTCCGTGCTGGTGGCGATACGCGGTATTTT. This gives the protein CASSQDRVRAGGDTRYF.

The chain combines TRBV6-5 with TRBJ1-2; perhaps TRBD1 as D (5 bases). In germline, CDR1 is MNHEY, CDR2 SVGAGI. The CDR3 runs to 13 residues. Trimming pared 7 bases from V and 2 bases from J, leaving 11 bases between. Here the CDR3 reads CASTIAGNYGYTF. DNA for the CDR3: TGTGCCAGCACCATAGCAGGGAACTATGGCTACACCTTC.

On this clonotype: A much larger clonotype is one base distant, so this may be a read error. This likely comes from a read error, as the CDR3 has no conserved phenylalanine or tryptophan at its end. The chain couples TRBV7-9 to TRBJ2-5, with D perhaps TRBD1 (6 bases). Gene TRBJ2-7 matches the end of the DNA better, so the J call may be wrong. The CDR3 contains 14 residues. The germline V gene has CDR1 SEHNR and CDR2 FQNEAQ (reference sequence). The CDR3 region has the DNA TGTGCCAGCAGCCCACCACAGGGCCCCTACGAGCAGTACTGC. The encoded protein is CASSPPQGPYEQYC.

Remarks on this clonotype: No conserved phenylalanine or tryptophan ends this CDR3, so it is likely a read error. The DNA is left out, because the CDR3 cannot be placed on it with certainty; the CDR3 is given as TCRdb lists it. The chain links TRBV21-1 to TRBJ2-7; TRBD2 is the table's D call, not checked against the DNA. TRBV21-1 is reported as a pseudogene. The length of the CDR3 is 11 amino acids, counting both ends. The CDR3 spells CASNTLNEQYI.

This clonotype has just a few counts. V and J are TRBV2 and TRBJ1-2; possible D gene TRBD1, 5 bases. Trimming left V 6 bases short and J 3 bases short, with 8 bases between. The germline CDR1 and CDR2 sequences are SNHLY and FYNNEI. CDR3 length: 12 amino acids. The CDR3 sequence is CASRYRYYGYTF. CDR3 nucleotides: TGTGCCAGCAGATACAGGTACTATGGCTACACCTTC.

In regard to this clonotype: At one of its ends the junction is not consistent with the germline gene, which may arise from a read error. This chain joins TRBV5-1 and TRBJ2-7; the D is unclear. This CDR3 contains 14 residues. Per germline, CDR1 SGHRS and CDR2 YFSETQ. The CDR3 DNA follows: TGCGCCAGCAGCTTGGGCAGAATCTCCTACAAGCAGTACTTC. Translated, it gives CASSLGRISYKQYF.

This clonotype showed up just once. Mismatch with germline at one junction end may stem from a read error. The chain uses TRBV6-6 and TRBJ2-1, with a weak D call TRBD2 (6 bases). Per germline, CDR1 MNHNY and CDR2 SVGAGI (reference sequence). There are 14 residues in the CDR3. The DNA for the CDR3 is TGTGCCAGCAGTGCCGTCCAAGCGGGCAATGAGCGGTTCTTC. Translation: CASSAVQAGNERFF.

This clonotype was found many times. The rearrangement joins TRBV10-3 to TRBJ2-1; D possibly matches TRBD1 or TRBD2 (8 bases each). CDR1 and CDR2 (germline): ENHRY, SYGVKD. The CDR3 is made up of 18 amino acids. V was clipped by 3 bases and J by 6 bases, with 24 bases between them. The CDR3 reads CAISDPGGGGRPSNEQFF. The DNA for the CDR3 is TGTGCCATCAGTGACCCAGGGGGCGGGGGGAGACCCTCCAATGAGCAGTTCTTC.

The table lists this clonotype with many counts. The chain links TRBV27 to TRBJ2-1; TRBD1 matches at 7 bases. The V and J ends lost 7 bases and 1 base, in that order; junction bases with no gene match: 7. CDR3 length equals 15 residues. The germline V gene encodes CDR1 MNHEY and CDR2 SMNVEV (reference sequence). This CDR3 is CASKGTVWSYNEQFF. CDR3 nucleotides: TGTGCCAGCAAAGGGACAGTTTGGTCCTACAATGAGCAGTTCTTC.

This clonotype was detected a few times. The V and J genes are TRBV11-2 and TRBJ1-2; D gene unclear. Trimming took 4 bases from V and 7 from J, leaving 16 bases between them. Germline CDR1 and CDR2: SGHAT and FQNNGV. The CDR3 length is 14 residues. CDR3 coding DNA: TGTGCCAGCAGCTACCCACCCGGGCTTGGTGGCTACACCTTC. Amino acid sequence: CASSYPPGLGGYTF.

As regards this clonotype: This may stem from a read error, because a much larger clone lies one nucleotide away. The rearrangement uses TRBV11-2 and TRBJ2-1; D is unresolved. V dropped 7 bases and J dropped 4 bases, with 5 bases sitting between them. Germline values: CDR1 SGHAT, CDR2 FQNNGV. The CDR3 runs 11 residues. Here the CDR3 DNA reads TGTGCCAGCAAACAGTACAATGAGCAGTTCTTC. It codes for CASKQYNEQFF.

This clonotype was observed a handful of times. The CDR3 loop is CASSMGQRGTYEQYF. CDR3 nucleotide sequence: TGTGCCAGTAGTATGGGCCAGCGGGGGACCTACGAGCAGTACTTC. V is TRBV19 and J is TRBJ2-7; TRBD2 matches 8 bases. CDR1 LNHDA and CDR2 SQIVND come from the germline V gene (reference sequence). V lost 3 bases to trimming and J lost 2 bases; unmatched junction nucleotides: 6. The CDR3 is made up of 15 amino acids.

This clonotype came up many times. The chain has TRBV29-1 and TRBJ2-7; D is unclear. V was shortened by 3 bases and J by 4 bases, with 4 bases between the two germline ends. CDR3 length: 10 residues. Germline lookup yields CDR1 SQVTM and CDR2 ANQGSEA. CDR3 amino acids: CSVEDYEQYF. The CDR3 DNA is TGCAGCGTTGAGGATTACGAGCAGTACTTC.

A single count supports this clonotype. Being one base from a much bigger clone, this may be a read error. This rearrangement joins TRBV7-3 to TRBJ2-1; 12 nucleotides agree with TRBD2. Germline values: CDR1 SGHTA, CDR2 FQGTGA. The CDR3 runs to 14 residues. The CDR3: CTSSPSGGAKEQFF. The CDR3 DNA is TGTACCAGCAGCCCTAGCGGGGGGGCGAAGGAGCAGTTCTTC.

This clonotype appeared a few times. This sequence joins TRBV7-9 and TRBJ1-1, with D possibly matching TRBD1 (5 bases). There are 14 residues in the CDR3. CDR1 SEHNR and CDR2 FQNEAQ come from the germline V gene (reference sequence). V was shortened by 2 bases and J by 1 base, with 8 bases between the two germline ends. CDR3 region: CASSLQQENTEAFF. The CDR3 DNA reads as TGTGCCAGCAGCTTACAACAGGAGAACACTGAAGCTTTCTTT.